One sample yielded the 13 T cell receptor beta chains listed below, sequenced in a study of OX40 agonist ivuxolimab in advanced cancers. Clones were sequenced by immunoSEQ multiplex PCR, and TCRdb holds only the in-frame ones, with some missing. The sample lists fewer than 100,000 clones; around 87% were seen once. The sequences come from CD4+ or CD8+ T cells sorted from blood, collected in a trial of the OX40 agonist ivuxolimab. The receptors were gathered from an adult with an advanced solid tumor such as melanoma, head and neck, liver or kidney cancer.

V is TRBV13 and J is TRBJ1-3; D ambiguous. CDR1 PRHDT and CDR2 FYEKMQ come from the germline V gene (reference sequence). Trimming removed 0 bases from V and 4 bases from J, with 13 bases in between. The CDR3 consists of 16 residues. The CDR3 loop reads CASSLGAGRPGNTIYF. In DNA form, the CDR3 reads TGTGCCAGCAGCTTAGGGGCGGGAAGACCAGGAAACACCATATATTTT.

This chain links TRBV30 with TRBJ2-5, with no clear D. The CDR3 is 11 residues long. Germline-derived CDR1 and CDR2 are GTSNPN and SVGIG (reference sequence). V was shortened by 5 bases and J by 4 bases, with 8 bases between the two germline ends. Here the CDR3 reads CAWDWGETQYF. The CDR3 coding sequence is TGTGCCTGGGATTGGGGAGAGACCCAGTACTTC.

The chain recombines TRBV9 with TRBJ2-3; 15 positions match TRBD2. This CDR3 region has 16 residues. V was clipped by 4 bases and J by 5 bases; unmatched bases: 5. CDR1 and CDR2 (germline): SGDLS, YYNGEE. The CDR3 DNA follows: TGTGCCAGCAGCTCCGGACTAGCGGGGGGGGTAGATACGCAGTATTTT. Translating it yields CASSSGLAGGVDTQYF.

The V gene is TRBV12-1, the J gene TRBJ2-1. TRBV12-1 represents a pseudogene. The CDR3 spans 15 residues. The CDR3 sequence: CASSPSGGPEFEQFF. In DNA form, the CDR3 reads TGTGCCAGCAGCCCGTCGGGCGGTCCGGAATTTGAGCAGTTCTTC.

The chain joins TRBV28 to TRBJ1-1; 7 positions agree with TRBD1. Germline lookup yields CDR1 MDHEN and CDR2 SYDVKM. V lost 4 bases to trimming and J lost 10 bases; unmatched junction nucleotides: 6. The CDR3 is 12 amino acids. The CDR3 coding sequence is TGTGCCAGCAGTTCAGACAGGGACCCAGCTTTCTTT. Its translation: CASSSDRDPAFF. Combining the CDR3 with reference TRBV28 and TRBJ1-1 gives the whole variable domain DVKVTQSSRYLVKRTGEKVFLECVQDMDHENMFWYRQDPGLGLRLIYFSYDVKMKEKGDIPEGYSVSREKKERFSLILESASTNQTSMYLCASSSDRDPAFFGQGTRLTVV.

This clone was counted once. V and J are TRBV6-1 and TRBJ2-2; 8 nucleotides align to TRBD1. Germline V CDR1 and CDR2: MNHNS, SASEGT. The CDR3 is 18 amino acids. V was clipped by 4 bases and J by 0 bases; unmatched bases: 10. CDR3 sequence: CASSVGDRGSPNTGELFF. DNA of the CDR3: TGTGCCAGCAGTGTCGGAGACAGGGGCTCCCCGAACACCGGGGAGCTGTTTTTT.

CDR3 amino acids: CASSVVGGGYSQETQYF. The CDR3 nucleotides are TGTGCCAGCAGCGTAGTGGGCGGGGGGTACTCCCAAGAGACCCAGTACTTC. The chain employs TRBV9 and TRBJ2-5; 8 bases align to TRBD2. Germline CDR1 reads SGDLS; CDR2 reads YYNGEE. After removal of 0 bases from V and 1 base from J, the junction contained 8 bases not matched to a gene. The CDR3 sequence is 17 residues long.

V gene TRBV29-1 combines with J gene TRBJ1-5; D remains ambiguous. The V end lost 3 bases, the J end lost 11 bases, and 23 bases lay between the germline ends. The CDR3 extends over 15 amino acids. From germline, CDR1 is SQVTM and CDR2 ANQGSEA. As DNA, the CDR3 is TGCAGCGTTGACCCGGTGTGGGGTAAAAGATCAGCCCAGCATTTT. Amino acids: CSVDPVWGKRSAQHF.

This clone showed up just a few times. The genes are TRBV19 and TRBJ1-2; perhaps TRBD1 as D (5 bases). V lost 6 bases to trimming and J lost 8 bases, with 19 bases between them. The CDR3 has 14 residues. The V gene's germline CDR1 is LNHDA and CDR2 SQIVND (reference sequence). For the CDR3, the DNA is TGTGCCAGTAGCCTCAGACGGGAGGGGCCCGGCTACACCTTC. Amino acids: CASSLRREGPGYTF.

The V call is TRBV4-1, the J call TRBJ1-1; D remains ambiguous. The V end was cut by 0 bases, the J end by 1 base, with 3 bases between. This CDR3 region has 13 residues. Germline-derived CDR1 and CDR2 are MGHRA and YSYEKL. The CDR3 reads CASSQDRNTEAFF. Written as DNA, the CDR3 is TGCGCCAGCAGCCAAGACAGGAACACTGAAGCTTTCTTT.

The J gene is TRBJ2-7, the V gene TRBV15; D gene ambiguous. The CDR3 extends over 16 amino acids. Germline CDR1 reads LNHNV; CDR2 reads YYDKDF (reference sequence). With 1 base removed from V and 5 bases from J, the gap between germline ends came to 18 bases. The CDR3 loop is CATSRAKSKASHEQYF. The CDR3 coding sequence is TGTGCCACCAGCAGAGCCAAGTCCAAGGCGAGCCACGAGCAGTACTTC.

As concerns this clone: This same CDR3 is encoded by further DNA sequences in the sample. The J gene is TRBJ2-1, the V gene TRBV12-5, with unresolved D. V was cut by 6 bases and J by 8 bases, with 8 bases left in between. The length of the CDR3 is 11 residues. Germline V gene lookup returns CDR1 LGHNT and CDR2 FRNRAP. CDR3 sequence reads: CASGLRDEQFF. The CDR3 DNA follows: TGTGCTAGTGGCCTAAGGGATGAGCAGTTCTTC.

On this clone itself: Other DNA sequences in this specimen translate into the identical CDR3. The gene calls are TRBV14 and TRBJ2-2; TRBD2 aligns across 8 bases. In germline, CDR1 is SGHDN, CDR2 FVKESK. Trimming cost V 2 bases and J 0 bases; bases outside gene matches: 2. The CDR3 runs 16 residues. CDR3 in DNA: TGTGCCAGCAGCCAACGAGCGGGGGCGAACACCGGGGAGCTGTTTTTT. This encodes CASSQRAGANTGELFF.